The 13 T cell receptor beta chains below all came from one sample that was sequenced in a study of Ad26.COV2.S vaccination and SARS-CoV-2 variants. Treatment specified: 15 to 20 received Ad26.COV2.S at low or high dose, single or two shots; 5 received placebo; per-sample allocation not given. On day 63 after the first injection, vaccine and placebo recipients gave samples. Generated by immunoSEQ multiplex PCR, the TCRdb table keeps only in-frame clones and is missing some. The sample includes 350,000 to 600,000 clones, 80% to 90% of them seen just once. The material sequenced was peripheral blood, taken in a trial of Ad26.COV2.S vaccine versus placebo. These receptors were obtained from a person aged 18-60 years who received the Ad26.COV2.S COVID-19 vaccine or a placebo.

J is TRBJ2-6 and V is TRBV6-5; D is uncertain. The CDR3 contains 13 residues. Germline V CDR1 and CDR2: MNHEY, SVGAGI. V lost 8 bases, J lost 1 base, and 6 bases lay in between. CDR3 sequence reads: CASRASGANVLTF. The CDR3 bases are TGTGCCAGCCGGGCTTCTGGGGCCAACGTCCTGACTTTC.

V and J are TRBV11-2 and TRBJ2-3; TRBD1 is a possible D gene (5 bases). Trimming took 5 bases from V and 0 from J, leaving 12 bases between them. The length of the CDR3 is 15 residues. The germline V gene has CDR1 SGHAT and CDR2 FQNNGV. The CDR3 DNA is TGTGCCAGCAGCCTTCGGACACCTAGCACAGATACGCAGTATTTT. Translation: CASSLRTPSTDTQYF.

This sequence joins TRBV29-1 and TRBJ2-4, with D possibly TRBD1 on 5 matching bases. CDR3 size: 12 residues. Germline V gene lookup returns CDR1 SQVTM and CDR2 ANQGSEA. V lost 2 bases and J lost 9, with 11 bases in between. The CDR3 region has the DNA TGCAGCGTTGAATTCAGGGAAGGCATTCAGTACTTC. This gives the protein CSVEFREGIQYF.

The V call is TRBV28, the J call TRBJ1-2, with TRBD1 as a possible D gene (5 bases). V gave up 11 bases and J gave up 8 bases, with 21 bases separating them. Per germline, CDR1 MDHEN and CDR2 SYDVKM. This CDR3 comprises 13 residues. The DNA of the CDR3 is TGTGCCGGGGCCGCGGGGCAACCCCCCGGCTACACCTTC. Amino acid sequence: CAGAAGQPPGYTF.

V gene TRBV7-2 combines with J gene TRBJ2-3; D remains unclear. V was shortened by 2 bases and J by 5 bases, with 8 bases between the two germline ends. The V gene's germline CDR1 is SGHTA and CDR2 FQGNSA. The CDR3 sequence is 13 residues long. CDR3 in DNA: TGTGCCAGCAGCTTATCGATCAGAGATACGCAGTATTTT. It is translated as CASSLSIRDTQYF.

The chain is built from TRBV29-1 and TRBJ2-5; D might be TRBD1 (6 bases). The V gene's germline CDR1 is SQVTM and CDR2 ANQGSEA. This CDR3 is 11 amino acids long. In nucleotides, the CDR3 is TGCAGTCGGGACAACCAAGAGACCCAGTACTTC. This translates into CSRDNQETQYF.

V is TRBV19 and J is TRBJ2-3; 12 bases map to TRBD2. The CDR3 consists of 20 residues. V trimming: 4 bases; J trimming: 1 base; junction bases outside the gene matches: 15. Looked up from germline, CDR1 is LNHDA and CDR2 is SQIVND (reference sequence). CDR3 sequence: CASSKRTSGKVFSGTDTQYF. CDR3 coding DNA: TGTGCCAGTAGTAAGAGGACTAGCGGGAAGGTGTTTAGTGGCACAGATACGCAGTATTTT. Full variable domain (rest looked up from reference TRBV19 and TRBJ2-3): DGGITQSPKYLFRKEGQNVTLSCEQNLNHDAMYWYRQDPGQGLRLIYYSQIVNDFQKGDIAEGYSVSREKKESFPLTVTSAQKNPTAFYLCASSKRTSGKVFSGTDTQYFGPGTRLTVL.

Only a few counts were recorded for this clone. At the DNA level, this CDR3 is encoded by other sequences in the same sample as well. This chain joins TRBV28 and TRBJ2-7; D is perhaps TRBD1 or TRBD2 (6 bases each). In germline, CDR1 is MDHEN, CDR2 SYDVKM. CDR3 length equals 13 residues. Trimming took 6 bases from V and 4 from J, leaving 13 bases between them. CDR3 region: CASSSGGSYEQYF. The CDR3 nucleotides are TGTGCCAGCAGCTCCGGGGGCAGTTACGAGCAGTACTTC.

The rearrangement links TRBV28 to TRBJ2-7; possibly TRBD1 for D (5 bases). Germline V gives CDR1 MDHEN, CDR2 SYDVKM. Trimming took off 3 bases at V and 2 bases at J, with 11 bases between the two ends. The CDR3 contains 14 residues. The CDR3 sequence is CASSLAQGPYEQYF. DNA for the CDR3: TGTGCCAGCAGTTTGGCCCAGGGCCCCTACGAGCAGTACTTC.

This clone was counted once. DNA for the CDR3: TGTGCCAGCAGCCCTCCCCGTTTCGCCGGCGGGGGCTATGGCTACACCTTC. Protein: CASSPPRFAGGGYGYTF. The genes are TRBV3-1 (or the pseudogene TRBV3-2) and TRBJ1-2; D might be TRBD1 (5 bases). The CDR3 extends over 17 amino acids. Germline V CDR1 and CDR2: LGHDT, YNNKEL (reference sequence). V shed 4 bases and J shed 4 bases, with 22 bases lying between them.

The chain links TRBV14 to TRBJ1-2, with 9 positions matching TRBD1. Germline V lookup: CDR1 SGHDN, CDR2 FVKESK. The trim removed 4 bases at V and 10 bases at J, leaving 16 bases unmatched. The CDR3 sequence is 16 residues long. This CDR3 is CASSLLGTGTPRDYTF. DNA for the CDR3: TGTGCCAGCAGCCTTCTAGGGACAGGGACTCCTCGGGACTACACCTTC. The entire variable domain, with the rest obtained from reference TRBV14 and TRBJ1-2, is as follows: EAGVTQFPSHSVIEKGQTVTLRCDPISGHDNLYWYRRVMGKEIKFLLHFVKESKQDESGMPNNRFLAERTGGTYSTLKVQPAELEDSGVYFCASSLLGTGTPRDYTFGSGTRLTVV.

This chain joins TRBV3-1 (or the pseudogene TRBV3-2) and TRBJ1-5, with D unresolved. From germline, CDR1 is LGHDT and CDR2 YNNKEL (reference sequence). The V end was cut by 0 bases, the J end by 3 bases, with 6 bases between. The CDR3 loop spans 14 amino acids. CDR3: CASSQDGNNQPQHF. CDR3 coding DNA: TGTGCCAGCAGCCAAGATGGGAACAATCAGCCCCAGCATTTT.

This clone was seen a handful of times. This chain connects TRBV27 to TRBJ2-7; 7 nucleotides line up with TRBD1. Germline V gives CDR1 MNHEY, CDR2 SMNVEV (reference sequence). This CDR3 has 13 residues. The junction had 2 bases not matched to a gene; V was cut back by 3 bases and J by 3 bases. CDR3 region: CASSFGTDYEQYF. CDR3 DNA: TGTGCCAGCAGTTTCGGGACAGACTACGAGCAGTACTTC.